This T cell receptor beta chain emerged from a study of technical replicates of blood from several donors. This CDR3 has 15 amino acids. V lost 7 bases, J lost 0 bases, and 13 bases lay in between. Germline CDR1 reads MNHNS; CDR2 reads SASEGT. This clone is a singleton in its sample. The table came from immunoSEQ multiplex PCR; TCRdb's copy has only in-frame clones and leaves some out. The sample shows tens of thousands of clones, just over 95% of them seen only once. The TCR comes from a human donor in good health. This chain joins TRBV6-1 and TRBJ1-3; possibly TRBD1 for D (5 bases). Sequenced: T cells isolated from PBMCs. The CDR3 spells CASTIGDSSGNTIYF. CDR3 DNA sequence: TGTGCCAGCACCATAGGGGATAGCTCTGGAAACACCATATATTTT.